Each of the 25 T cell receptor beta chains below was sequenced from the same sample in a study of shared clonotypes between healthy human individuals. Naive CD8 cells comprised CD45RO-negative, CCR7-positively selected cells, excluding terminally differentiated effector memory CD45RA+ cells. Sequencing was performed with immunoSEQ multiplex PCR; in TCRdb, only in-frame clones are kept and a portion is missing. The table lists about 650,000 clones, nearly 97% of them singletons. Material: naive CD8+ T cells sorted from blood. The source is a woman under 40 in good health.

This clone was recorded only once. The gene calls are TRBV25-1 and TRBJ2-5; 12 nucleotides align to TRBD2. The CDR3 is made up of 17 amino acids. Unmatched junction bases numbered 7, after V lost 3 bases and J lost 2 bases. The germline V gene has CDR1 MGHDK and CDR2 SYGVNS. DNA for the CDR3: TGTGCCAGCAGTGATTGGCGGACTAGCGGGAATCAAGAGACCCAGTACTTC. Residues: CASSDWRTSGNQETQYF.

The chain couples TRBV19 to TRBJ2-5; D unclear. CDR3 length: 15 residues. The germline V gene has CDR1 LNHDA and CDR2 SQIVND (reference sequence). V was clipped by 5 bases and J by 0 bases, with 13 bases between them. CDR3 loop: CASSARSSYQETQYF. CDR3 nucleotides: TGTGCCAGTAGTGCTAGGAGTAGCTACCAAGAGACCCAGTACTTC.

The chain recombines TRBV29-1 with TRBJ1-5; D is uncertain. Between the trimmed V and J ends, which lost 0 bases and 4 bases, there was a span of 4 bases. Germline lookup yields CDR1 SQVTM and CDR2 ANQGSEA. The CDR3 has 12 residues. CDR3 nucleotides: TGCAGCGTTGAAGACGGTAATCAGCCCCAGCATTTT. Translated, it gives CSVEDGNQPQHF.

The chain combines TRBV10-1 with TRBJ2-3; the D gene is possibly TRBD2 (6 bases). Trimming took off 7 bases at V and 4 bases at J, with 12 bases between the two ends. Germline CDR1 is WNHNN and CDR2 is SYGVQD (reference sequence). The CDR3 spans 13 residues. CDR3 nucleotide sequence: TGCGCCAGCACCGGGGAGGTTTCAGATACGCAGTATTTT. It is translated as CASTGEVSDTQYF.

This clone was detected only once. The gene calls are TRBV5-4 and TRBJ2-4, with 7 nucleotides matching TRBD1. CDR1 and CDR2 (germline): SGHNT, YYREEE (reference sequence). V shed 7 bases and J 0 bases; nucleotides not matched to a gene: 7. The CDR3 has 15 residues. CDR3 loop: CASPTGLVAKNIQYF. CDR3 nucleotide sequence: TGTGCCAGCCCGACAGGGCTGGTAGCCAAAAACATTCAGTACTTC.

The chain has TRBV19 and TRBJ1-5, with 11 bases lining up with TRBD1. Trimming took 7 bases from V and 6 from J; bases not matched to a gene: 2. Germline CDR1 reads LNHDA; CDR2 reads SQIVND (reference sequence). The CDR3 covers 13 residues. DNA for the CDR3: TGTGCCAGTAAGGACAGGGGGCTTCAGCCCCAGCATTTT. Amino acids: CASKDRGLQPQHF.

CDR3 sequence reads: CASSFVPENSPLHF. The CDR3 coding sequence is TGTGCCAGCAGTTTCGTTCCCGAAAATTCACCCCTCCACTTT. The chain has TRBV28 and TRBJ1-6; no reliable D call. The CDR3 totals 14 residues. V lost 3 bases and J lost 7, with 10 bases in between. Germline values: CDR1 MDHEN, CDR2 SYDVKM. Complete variable domain (other parts from reference TRBV28 and TRBJ1-6): DVKVTQSSRYLVKRTGEKVFLECVQDMDHENMFWYRQDPGLGLRLIYFSYDVKMKEKGDIPEGYSVSREKKERFSLILESASTNQTSMYLCASSFVPENSPLHFGNGTRLTVT.

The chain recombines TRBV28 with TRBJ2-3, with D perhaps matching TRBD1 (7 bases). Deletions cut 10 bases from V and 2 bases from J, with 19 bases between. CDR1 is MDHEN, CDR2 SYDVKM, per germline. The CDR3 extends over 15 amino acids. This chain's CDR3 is CATSIGGTVTDTQYF. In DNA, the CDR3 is TGTGCCACCTCGATAGGCGGGACAGTCACAGATACGCAGTATTTT.

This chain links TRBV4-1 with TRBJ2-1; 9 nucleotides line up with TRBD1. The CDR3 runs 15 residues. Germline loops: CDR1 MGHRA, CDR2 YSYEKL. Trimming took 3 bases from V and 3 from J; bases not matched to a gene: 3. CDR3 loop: CASSHRTGDYNEQFF. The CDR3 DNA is TGCGCCAGCAGCCATAGGACAGGGGACTACAATGAGCAGTTCTTC.

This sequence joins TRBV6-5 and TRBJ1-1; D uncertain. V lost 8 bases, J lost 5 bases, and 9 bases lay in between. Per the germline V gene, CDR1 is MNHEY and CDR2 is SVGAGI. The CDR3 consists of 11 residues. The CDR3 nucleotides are TGTGCCAGCCAGTTTGGTACTGAAGCTTTCTTT. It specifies CASQFGTEAFF.

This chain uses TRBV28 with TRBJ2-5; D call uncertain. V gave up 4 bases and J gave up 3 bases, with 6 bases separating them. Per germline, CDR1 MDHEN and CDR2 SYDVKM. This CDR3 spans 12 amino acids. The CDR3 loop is CASSSLKETQYF. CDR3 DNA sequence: TGTGCCAGCAGTTCTTTGAAAGAGACCCAGTACTTC.

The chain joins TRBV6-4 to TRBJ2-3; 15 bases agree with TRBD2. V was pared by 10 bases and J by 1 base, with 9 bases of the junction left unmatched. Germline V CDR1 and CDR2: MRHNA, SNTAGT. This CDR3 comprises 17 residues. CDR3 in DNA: TGTGCCAATAGGACTAGCGGGAGGGCCCGTGGCACAGATACGCAGTATTTT. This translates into CANRTSGRARGTDTQYF.

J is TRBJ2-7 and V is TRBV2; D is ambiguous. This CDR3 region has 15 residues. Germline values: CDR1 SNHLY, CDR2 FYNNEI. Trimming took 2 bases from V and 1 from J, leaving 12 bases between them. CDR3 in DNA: TGTGCCAGCAGTGAATCCGTCAATCTATCCTACGAGCAGTACTTC. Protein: CASSESVNLSYEQYF.

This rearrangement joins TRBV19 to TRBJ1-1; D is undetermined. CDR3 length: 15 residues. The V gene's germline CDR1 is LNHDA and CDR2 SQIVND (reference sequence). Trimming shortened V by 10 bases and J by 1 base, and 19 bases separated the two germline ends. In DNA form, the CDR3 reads TGTGCCACTACCGGGCCGGGGTCGAGGAACACTGAAGCTTTCTTT. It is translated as CATTGPGSRNTEAFF.

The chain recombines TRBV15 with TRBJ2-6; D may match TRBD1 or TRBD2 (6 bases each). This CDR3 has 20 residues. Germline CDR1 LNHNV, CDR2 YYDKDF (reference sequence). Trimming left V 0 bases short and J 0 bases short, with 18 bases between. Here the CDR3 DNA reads TGTGCCACCAGCAGAGATAAATGGAGGGGGGTCCCCTCTGGGGCCAACGTCCTGACTTTC. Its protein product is CATSRDKWRGVPSGANVLTF.

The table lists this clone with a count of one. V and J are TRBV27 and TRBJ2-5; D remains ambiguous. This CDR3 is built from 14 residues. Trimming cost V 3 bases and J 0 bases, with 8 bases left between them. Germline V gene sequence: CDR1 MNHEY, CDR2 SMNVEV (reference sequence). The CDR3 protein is CASSLFTNQETQYF. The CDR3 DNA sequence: TGTGCCAGCAGTTTGTTTACCAACCAAGAGACCCAGTACTTC.

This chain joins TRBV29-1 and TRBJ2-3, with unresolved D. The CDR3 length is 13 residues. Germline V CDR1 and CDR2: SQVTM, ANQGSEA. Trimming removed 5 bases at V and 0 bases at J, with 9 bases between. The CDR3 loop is CSVNSGSTDTQYF. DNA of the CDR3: TGCAGCGTTAATTCCGGTAGCACAGATACGCAGTATTTT.

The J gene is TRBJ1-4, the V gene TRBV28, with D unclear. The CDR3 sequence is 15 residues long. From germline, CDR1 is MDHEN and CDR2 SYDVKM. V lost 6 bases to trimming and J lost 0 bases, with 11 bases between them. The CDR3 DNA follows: TGTGCCAGCAGGCAACATAAGGCAACTAATGAAAAACTGTTTTTT. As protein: CASRQHKATNEKLFF.

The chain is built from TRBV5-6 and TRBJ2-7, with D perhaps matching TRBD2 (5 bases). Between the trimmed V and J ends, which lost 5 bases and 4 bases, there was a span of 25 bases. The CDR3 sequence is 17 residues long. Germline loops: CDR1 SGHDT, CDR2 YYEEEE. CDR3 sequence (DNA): TGTGCCAGCAGACCCCGAGACACTGGGGTACGGGGTTACGAGCAGTACTTC. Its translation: CASRPRDTGVRGYEQYF.

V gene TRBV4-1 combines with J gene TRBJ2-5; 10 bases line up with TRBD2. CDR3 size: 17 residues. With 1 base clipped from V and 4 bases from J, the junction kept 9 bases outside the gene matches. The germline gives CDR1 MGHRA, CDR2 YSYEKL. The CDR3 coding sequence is TGCGCCAGCAGCCAAGGGGAAGCGGGAGGGCCGGGAGAGACCCAGTACTTC. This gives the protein CASSQGEAGGPGETQYF.

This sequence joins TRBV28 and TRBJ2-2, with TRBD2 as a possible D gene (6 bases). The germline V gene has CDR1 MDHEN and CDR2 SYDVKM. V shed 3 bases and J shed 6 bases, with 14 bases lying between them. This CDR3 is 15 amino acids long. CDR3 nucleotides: TGTGCCAGCAGTTTGGGACGGGAGTTGGCCGGGGAGCTGTTTTTT. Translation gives CASSLGRELAGELFF.

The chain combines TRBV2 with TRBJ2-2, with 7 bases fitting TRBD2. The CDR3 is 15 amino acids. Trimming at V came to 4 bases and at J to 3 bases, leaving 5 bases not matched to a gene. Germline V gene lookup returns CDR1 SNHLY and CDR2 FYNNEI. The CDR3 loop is CASSGSGKYTGELFF. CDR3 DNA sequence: TGTGCCAGCAGTGGGAGCGGGAAGTACACCGGGGAGCTGTTTTTT.

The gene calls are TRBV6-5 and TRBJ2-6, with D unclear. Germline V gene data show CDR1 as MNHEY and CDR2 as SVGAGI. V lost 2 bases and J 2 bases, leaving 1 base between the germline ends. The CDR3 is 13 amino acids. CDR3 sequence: CASSYTGANVLTF. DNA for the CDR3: TGTGCCAGCAGTTACACTGGGGCCAACGTCCTGACTTTC.

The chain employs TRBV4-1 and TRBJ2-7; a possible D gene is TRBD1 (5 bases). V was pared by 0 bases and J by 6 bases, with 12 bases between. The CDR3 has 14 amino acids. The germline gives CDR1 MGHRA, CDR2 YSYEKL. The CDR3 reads CASSQESQGSEQYF. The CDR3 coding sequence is TGCGCCAGCAGCCAAGAGTCTCAGGGCTCCGAGCAGTACTTC.

The CDR3 region is CASSLPQGLGTEAFF. CDR3 sequence (DNA): TGTGCCAGTAGCCTACCACAGGGATTGGGGACTGAAGCTTTCTTT. The chain combines TRBV19 with TRBJ1-1; perhaps TRBD1 as D (6 bases). Trimming took 6 bases from V and 5 from J, leaving 19 bases between them. In germline, CDR1 is LNHDA, CDR2 SQIVND (reference sequence). CDR3 size: 15 residues.